This T cell receptor beta chain was identified during a study of patients and donors after allogeneic stem cell transplantation. Germline V gives CDR1 MGHRA, CDR2 YSYEKL. CDR3 length: 15 residues. V was shortened by 0 bases and J by 2 bases, with 10 bases between the two germline ends. In its sample, this clonotype was seen many times. Using its own MiXCR run on the RT-PCR reads, TCRdb lists one record per CDR3 protein. Here the sample spans 200,000 to 250,000 distinct CDR3 sequences, 11% to 15% being singletons. The origin of this receptor is a human donor who was either an allogeneic HSCT recipient or a stem cell or donor lymphocyte infusion donor (not recorded which). It is not recorded whose cells these are; they may come from a transplant donor. The sample was blood, either unsorted or a sorted T cell fraction (not recorded which). The V gene is TRBV4-1, the J gene TRBJ2-5, with D perhaps TRBD1 or TRBD2 (5 bases each). The CDR3 loop reads CASSQDRGYQETQYF. CDR3 DNA: TGCGCCAGCAGCCAAGATCGGGGCTATCAAGAGACCCAGTACTTC.